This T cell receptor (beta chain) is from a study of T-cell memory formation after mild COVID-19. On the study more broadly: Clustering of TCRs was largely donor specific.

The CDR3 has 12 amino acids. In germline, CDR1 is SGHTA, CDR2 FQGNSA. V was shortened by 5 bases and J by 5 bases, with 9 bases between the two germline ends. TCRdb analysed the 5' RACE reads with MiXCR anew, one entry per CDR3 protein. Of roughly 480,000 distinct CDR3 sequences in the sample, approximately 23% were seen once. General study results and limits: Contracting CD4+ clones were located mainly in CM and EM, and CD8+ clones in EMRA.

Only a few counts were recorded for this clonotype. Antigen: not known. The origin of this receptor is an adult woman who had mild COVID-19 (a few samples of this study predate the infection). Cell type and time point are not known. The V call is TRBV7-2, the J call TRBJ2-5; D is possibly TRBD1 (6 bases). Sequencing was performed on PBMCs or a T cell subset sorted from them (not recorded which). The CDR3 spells CASSHTGETQYF. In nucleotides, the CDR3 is TGTGCCAGCAGCCATACAGGGGAGACCCAGTACTTC.